Listed below are T cell receptor beta chains from one sample, sequenced in a study of T-cell reconstitution after alpha-beta-depleted transplantation in children. TCRdb ran MiXCR on the PCR reads and lists one entry per CDR3 protein. In the table there are roughly 200,000 distinct CDR3 sequences, 7.5% to 9.5% of which are singletons. The source material was PBMCs, mostly from graft donor cells, sampled 360 days after TCRalphabeta/CD19-depleted stem cell transplant. These receptors were taken from a male patient aged 2 to 9 who had a stem cell transplant for acute myeloid leukemia, so the T cells may come from the graft donor. Both conserved end residues are part of each CDR3. Each record gives: clone size, V gene, D gene, J gene, CDR3 DNA, CDR3 protein. A D gene is named only where the DNA matches it firmly. Not every row has a clone size; where given, it reads once, few, many or a size class.

-	TRBV5-1	TRBD2	TRBJ2-1	TGCGCCAGCAGCTTAATGACTAGCGGGAGCTACAATGAGCAGTTCTTC	CASSLMTSGSYNEQFF
-	TRBV20-1	TRBD2	TRBJ2-1	TGCAGTGCTAGAGTAGGTGGGAGGGCCTTGAATGAGCAGTTCTTC	CSARVGGRALNEQFF
-	TRBV25-1	-	TRBJ1-1	TGTGCCAGCAGTCCCCTAGGGGCGGGTAAAGCTTTCTTT	CASSPLGAGKAFF
-	TRBV7-2	-	TRBJ2-2	TGTGCCAGCACCCTTTTTAGCATGAACACCGGGGAGCTGTTTTTT	CASTLFSMNTGELFF
-	TRBV7-2	-	TRBJ2-7	TGTGCCAGCAGCTTAGCGGCTAGCTCCGGGTACGAGCAGTACTTC	CASSLAASSGYEQYF
few	TRBV9	-	TRBJ2-5	TGTGCCAGCAGCGTAGATCGACAAGAGACCCAGTACTTC	CASSVDRQETQYF
few	TRBV11-3	TRBD2	TRBJ2-1	TGTGCCAGCAGCTCGGGACTAGCGGGACTAAACAATGAGCAGTTCTTC	CASSSGLAGLNNEQFF
few	TRBV29-1	TRBD1	TRBJ1-1	TGCAGCGTTTTAGGACAGGTGAACACTGAAGCTTTCTTT	CSVLGQVNTEAFF
few	TRBV12-3/TRBV12-4	TRBD1	TRBJ1-2	TGTGCCAGCAGTAAGGGACAGGGGAGAGAGTTTGGCTATGGCTACACCTTC	CASSKGQGREFGYGYTF
few	TRBV20-1	TRBD2	TRBJ2-1	TGCAGTGCTAGAAAACTAGCGGGCGCATGGAATGAGCAGTTCTTC	CSARKLAGAWNEQFF
-	TRBV18	TRBD1	TRBJ2-1	TGTGCCAGCTCACCTCCAGGGGGCTTCTCCTACAATGAGCAGTTCTTC	CASSPPGGFSYNEQFF
-	TRBV7-3	TRBD2	TRBJ2-1	TGTGCCAGCAGCTTGAGCGGGGGGGCCCACAATGAGCAGTTCTTC	CASSLSGGAHNEQFF
few	TRBV7-9	-	TRBJ1-4	TGTGCCAGCAGCTACTACGGGGGAAGGGGAAATGAAAAACTGTTTTTT	CASSYYGGRGNEKLFF
many	TRBV10-3	-	TRBJ2-3	TGTGCCATCAGTGAGTTCACTAGCAGTAGCACAGATACGCAGTATTTT	CAISEFTSSSTDTQYF
-	TRBV7-3	-	TRBJ2-1	TGTGCCAGCAGCCCCACAGAGGAACGGCCCTACAATGAGCAGTTCTTC	CASSPTEERPYNEQFF
many	TRBV5-1	-	TRBJ2-1	TGCGCCAGCAGCTCCCTAAGTCCGGGGTTCCCGGAGCAGTTCTTC	CASSSLSPGFPEQFF
-	TRBV18	TRBD1	TRBJ2-5	TGTGCCAGCTCACCCCAGACAGGGGCCCAAGAGACCCAGTACTTC	CASSPQTGAQETQYF
-	TRBV7-8	TRBD1	TRBJ1-5	TGTGCCAGCAGCTCCCGAGCGGGACAGGTCGGCAATCAGCCCCAGCATTTT	CASSSRAGQVGNQPQHF
many	TRBV20-1	-	TRBJ2-2	TGCAGTGCAGGGCGGGGCCAAGGGGAGCTGTTTTTT	CSAGRGQGELFF
-	TRBV7-2	TRBD1	TRBJ2-1	TGTGCCAGCAGCTTAGACACAGGGGGCTATGAGCAGTTCTTC	CASSLDTGGYEQFF
-	TRBV7-7	TRBD1	TRBJ2-5	TGTGCTAGCAGCTTAGCGCCCACAGGGGGTCAAGAGACCCAGTACTTC	CASSLAPTGGQETQYF
-	TRBV9	TRBD1	TRBJ2-7	TGTGCCAGCAGCGCCCTCGAAGGGACAGACTACGAGCAGTACTTC	CASSALEGTDYEQYF
few	TRBV25-1	TRBD1	TRBJ2-6	TGTGCCAGCAGTGACGTTCAGGGGGTCCCTGGGGCCAACGTCCTGACTTTC	CASSDVQGVPGANVLTF
many	TRBV12-3/TRBV12-4	TRBD1	TRBJ1-1	TGTGCCAGCAGTTCACAGGGGCGGGACACTGAAGCTTTCTTT	CASSSQGRDTEAFF
-	TRBV20-1	TRBD2	TRBJ2-1	TGCAGTGCTAGAGATCCGGGGGGGGATTACAATGAGCAGTTCTTC	CSARDPGGDYNEQFF
many	TRBV15	TRBD2	TRBJ2-1	TGTGCCACCAGCAGAGATGGGACTAGCTGGAATGAGCAGTTCTTC	CATSRDGTSWNEQFF
many	TRBV20-1	-	TRBJ2-1	TGCAGTGTTGCAGGGTCCTACAATGAGCAGTTCTTC	CSVAGSYNEQFF
-	TRBV18	TRBD2	TRBJ2-1	TGTGCCAGCTCACCGCCGACGGGACTAGCGGGAGAGGGTGAGCAGTTCTTC	CASSPPTGLAGEGEQFF
-	TRBV6-5	-	TRBJ2-1	TGTGCCAGCAGTTACTCGATTTTATCGGGTAGCTCCTACAATGAGCAGTTCTTC	CASSYSILSGSSYNEQFF
few	TRBV7-3	TRBD2	TRBJ2-1	TGTGCCAGCAGCTTAAGGGGACTAGCGGGAGGCGGGGAGCAGTTCTTC	CASSLRGLAGGGEQFF
few	TRBV5-6	-	TRBJ2-1	TGTGCCAGCAGCTATTTTCAGACTAGTAGCTCCTACAATGAGCAGTTCTTC	CASSYFQTSSSYNEQFF
-	TRBV5-4	-	TRBJ2-5	TGTGCCAGCAGCTTGGCGGGGGCAGGAGGGGAGACCCAGTACTTC	CASSLAGAGGETQYF
many	TRBV10-3	TRBD2	TRBJ2-1	TGTGCCACCAACTTACTAGCGGAAGGCAATGAGCAGTTCTTC	CATNLLAEGNEQFF
-	TRBV25-1	TRBD1	TRBJ1-1	TGTGCCAGCAGTGACGGGACAGAATACCTGAACACTGAAGCTTTCTTT	CASSDGTEYLNTEAFF
few	TRBV7-9	-	TRBJ2-7	TGTGCCAGCAGCTTAGCAAACTCCTACGAGCAGTACTTC	CASSLANSYEQYF
-	TRBV20-1	-	TRBJ2-1	TGCAGTGCTAGGGGTCACCCGGGTGAGCAGTTCTTC	CSARGHPGEQFF
few	TRBV4-3	-	TRBJ2-1	TGCGCCAGCAGCCATGGGCGGTTCAATCTCGCAGGGCAGTTCTTC	CASSHGRFNLAGQFF
-	TRBV18	-	TRBJ2-1	TGTGCCAGCTCACCAACGCAGGGATGGGACAATGAGCAGTTCTTC	CASSPTQGWDNEQFF
-	TRBV11-2	-	TRBJ2-1	TGTGCCAGCAGCTCAAACGACGGGAGACTGCGGTCCTACAATGAGCAGTTCTTC	CASSSNDGRLRSYNEQFF
few	TRBV6-7	TRBD1	TRBJ2-1	TGTGCCAGCAGTTCTTCCCCGGGACAGGGCTACAATGAGCAGTTCTTC	CASSSSPGQGYNEQFF